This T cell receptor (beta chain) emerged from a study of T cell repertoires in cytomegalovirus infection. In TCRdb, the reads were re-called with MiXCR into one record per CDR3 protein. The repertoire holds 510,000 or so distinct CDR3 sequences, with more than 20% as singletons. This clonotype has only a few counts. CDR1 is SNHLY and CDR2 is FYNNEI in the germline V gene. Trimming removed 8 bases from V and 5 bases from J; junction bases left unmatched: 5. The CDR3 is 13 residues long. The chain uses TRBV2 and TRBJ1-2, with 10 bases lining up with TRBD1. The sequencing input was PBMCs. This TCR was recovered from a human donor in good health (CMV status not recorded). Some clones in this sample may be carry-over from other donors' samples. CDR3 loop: CASGTGVEYGYTF. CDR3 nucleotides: TGTGCCAGCGGGACAGGGGTGGAGTATGGCTACACCTTC.